The T cell receptor beta chain described here comes from a study of cytotoxic CD8 clonotypes in ibrutinib-treated CLL. The CDR3 totals 13 residues. CDR1 is SEHNR, CDR2 FQNEAQ, per germline (reference sequence). V lost 2 bases and J lost 6, with 8 bases in between. TCRdb's copy holds only in-frame clones and misses some; the assay was immunoSEQ multiplex PCR. Here the sample spans roughly 50,000 clones, about 57% being singletons. This material consisted of PBMCs, taken after 24 months of ibrutinib treatment. This receptor was identified in a human donor with chronic lymphocytic leukemia. The genes are TRBV7-9 and TRBJ2-1; no definite D call. In DNA, the CDR3 is TGTGCCAGCAGCTTATCTGACACCAATGAGCAGTTCTTC. This gives the protein CASSLSDTNEQFF.